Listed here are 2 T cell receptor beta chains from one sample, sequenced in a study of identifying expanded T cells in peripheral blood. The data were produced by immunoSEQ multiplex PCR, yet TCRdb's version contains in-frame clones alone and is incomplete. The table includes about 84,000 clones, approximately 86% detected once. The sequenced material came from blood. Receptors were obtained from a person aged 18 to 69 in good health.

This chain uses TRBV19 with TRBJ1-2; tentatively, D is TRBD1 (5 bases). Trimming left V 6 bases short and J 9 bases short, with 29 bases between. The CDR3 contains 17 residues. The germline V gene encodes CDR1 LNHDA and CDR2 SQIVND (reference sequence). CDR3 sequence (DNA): TGTGCCAGTAGCCGCGGTACATACCGGGACGGGACGAATCGCTACACCTTC. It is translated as CASSRGTYRDGTNRYTF.

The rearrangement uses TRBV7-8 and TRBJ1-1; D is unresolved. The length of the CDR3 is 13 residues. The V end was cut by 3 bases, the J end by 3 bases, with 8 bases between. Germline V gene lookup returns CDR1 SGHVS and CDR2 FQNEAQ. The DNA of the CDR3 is TGTGCCAGCAGCTTTCCCTCGGACACTGAAGCTTTCTTT. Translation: CASSFPSDTEAFF.